The clone carrying this T cell receptor (beta chain) was recorded a few times. Its matching antigen is unknown. This clone may be a read error of a much larger clone one base away. This sample is part of a study of breast tumors, draining lymph nodes, adjacent tissues. The germline V gene has CDR1 SGHTA and CDR2 FQGNSA. This CDR3 spans 14 amino acids. Trimming left V 5 bases short and J 6 bases short, with 13 bases between. General study results and limits: Most tumor T cells seemingly derive from lymph node, then expand in tumor. Luminal-like breast cancer showed significantly greater tumor-nontumor repertoire similarity than basal-like breast cancer did. The lymph node origin of tumor T cells was framed as consistent with a hypothesis, not demonstrated.

TCRdb redid the calling of the multiplex PCR reads with MiXCR, one entry per CDR3 protein. This table holds 170,000 or so distinct CDR3 sequences, 33% found once. Breast cancer patients provided tissue from their axillary draining lymph nodes. The V gene is TRBV7-2, the J gene TRBJ2-2; D call uncertain. This clonotype originated in a female donor with breast cancer. Some clones in this sample may be carry-over from other donors' samples. Input material: axillary lymph node tissue. In nucleotides, the CDR3 is TGTGCCAGCAGCCCCACGATCAACGCCGGGGAGCTGTTTTTT. Protein sequence: CASSPTINAGELFF.